This is a list of T cell receptor beta chains from one sample in a study of cytomegalovirus exposure and HLA in healthy donors. Assay: immunoSEQ multiplex PCR; the TCRdb copy retains only in-frame clones and omits some. The profile shows about 140,000 clones, about 78% of them singletons. Sequencing was carried out using PBMCs. These receptors came from a male donor in good health and CMV-seronegative. Each CDR3 is given with its conserved first and last residue. Each record gives: J gene, D gene, clone size, V gene, CDR3 protein, CDR3 DNA. A D gene is named only where the DNA matches it firmly. The size of a clone is reported for some rows only, either as once, few or many, or as a class for expanded clones.

j_call: TRBJ1-2; d_call: TRBD1; clone_size: -; v_call: TRBV5-5; cdr3_aa: CASSLDRGRYGYTF; cdr3_nt: TGTGCCAGCAGCTTGGACAGGGGACGCTATGGCTACACCTTC
j_call: TRBJ2-4; d_call: TRBD2; clone_size: -; v_call: TRBV6-4; cdr3_aa: CASSALAGSLNIQYF; cdr3_nt: TGTGCCAGCAGTGCGCTAGCGGGTTCATTAAACATTCAGTACTTC
j_call: TRBJ2-3; d_call: -; clone_size: -; v_call: TRBV19; cdr3_aa: CASSERVLGDTQYF; cdr3_nt: TGTGCCAGTAGTGAGCGGGTCCTTGGGGATACGCAGTATTTT
j_call: TRBJ2-3; d_call: -; clone_size: -; v_call: TRBV7-3; cdr3_aa: CASSPRNTDTQYF; cdr3_nt: TGTGCCAGCAGCCCCCGTAACACAGATACGCAGTATTTT
j_call: TRBJ2-5; d_call: -; clone_size: -; v_call: TRBV7-9; cdr3_aa: CASSLLGAQETQYF; cdr3_nt: TGTGCCAGCAGCCTCTTGGGGGCACAAGAGACCCAGTACTTC
j_call: TRBJ2-7; d_call: -; clone_size: -; v_call: TRBV19; cdr3_aa: CATRRTPYEQYF; cdr3_nt: TGTGCCACCAGAAGGACACCCTACGAGCAGTACTTC
j_call: TRBJ2-1; d_call: TRBD2; clone_size: -; v_call: TRBV4-1; cdr3_aa: CASSKGGLAGAGRQFF; cdr3_nt: TGCGCCAGCAGTAAGGGCGGACTAGCGGGGGCGGGTCGGCAGTTCTTC
j_call: TRBJ2-7; d_call: TRBD1; clone_size: -; v_call: TRBV5-5; cdr3_aa: CASRGDSPHEQYF; cdr3_nt: TGTGCCAGCAGGGGGGACAGCCCCCACGAGCAGTACTTC
j_call: TRBJ1-4; d_call: TRBD1; clone_size: few; v_call: TRBV7-6; cdr3_aa: CASSLAPGQRNEKLFF; cdr3_nt: TGTGCCAGCAGCTTAGCCCCGGGACAGAGGAATGAAAAACTGTTTTTT
j_call: TRBJ2-1; d_call: -; clone_size: -; v_call: TRBV11-3; cdr3_aa: CASSLSMSGAVTNEQFF; cdr3_nt: TGTGCCAGCAGCTTAAGTATGTCGGGAGCTGTAACTAATGAGCAGTTCTTC
j_call: TRBJ2-2; d_call: -; clone_size: -; v_call: TRBV30; cdr3_aa: CAWREVGELFF; cdr3_nt: TGTGCCTGGAGGGAGGTCGGGGAGCTGTTTTTT
j_call: TRBJ2-3; d_call: TRBD2; clone_size: -; v_call: TRBV5-1; cdr3_aa: CASATSGTSTDTQYF; cdr3_nt: TGCGCCAGCGCGACTAGCGGGACTAGCACAGATACGCAGTATTTT
j_call: TRBJ2-5; d_call: TRBD2; clone_size: -; v_call: TRBV5-4; cdr3_aa: CASRVAGAQPVETQYF; cdr3_nt: TGTGCCAGCAGAGTAGCGGGAGCGCAGCCCGTAGAGACCCAGTACTTC
j_call: TRBJ2-3; d_call: -; clone_size: -; v_call: TRBV15; cdr3_aa: CATSRGGGTDTQYF; cdr3_nt: TGTGCCACCAGCAGAGGGGGCGGCACAGATACGCAGTATTTT
j_call: TRBJ1-2; d_call: TRBD1; clone_size: -; v_call: TRBV27; cdr3_aa: CASSSPGQGGGYTF; cdr3_nt: TGTGCCAGCAGTTCGCCCGGACAGGGCGGAGGCTACACCTTC
j_call: TRBJ1-6; d_call: -; clone_size: -; v_call: TRBV18; cdr3_aa: CASSPSGQGNSPLHF; cdr3_nt: TGTGCCAGCTCACCCTCCGGGCAGGGAAATTCACCCCTCCACTTT
j_call: TRBJ1-2; d_call: TRBD1; clone_size: -; v_call: TRBV29-1; cdr3_aa: CSVRGMDRINYGYTF; cdr3_nt: TGCAGCGTTCGGGGGATGGACAGGATTAACTATGGCTACACCTTC
j_call: TRBJ2-7; d_call: TRBD2; clone_size: once; v_call: TRBV5-6; cdr3_aa: CASSLGLARPQSYEQYF; cdr3_nt: TGTGCCAGCAGCTTGGGACTAGCCCGTCCACAATCCTACGAGCAGTACTTC
j_call: TRBJ1-6; d_call: -; clone_size: -; v_call: TRBV6-5; cdr3_aa: CASTRQLNSPLHF; cdr3_nt: TGTGCCAGCACGAGACAGCTGAATTCACCCCTCCACTTT
j_call: TRBJ1-3; d_call: TRBD1; clone_size: -; v_call: TRBV11-3; cdr3_aa: CASSPGQGPGNTIYF; cdr3_nt: TGTGCCAGCAGCCCAGGACAGGGCCCTGGAAACACCATATATTTT
j_call: TRBJ2-1; d_call: -; clone_size: -; v_call: TRBV19; cdr3_aa: CASSIVPPSFNEQFF; cdr3_nt: TGTGCCAGTAGTATAGTTCCCCCTAGCTTCAATGAGCAGTTCTTC
j_call: TRBJ1-2; d_call: -; clone_size: -; v_call: TRBV7-2; cdr3_aa: CASSLAKCGYTF; cdr3_nt: TGTGCCAGCAGCTTAGCCAAATGTGGCTACACCTTC
j_call: TRBJ2-1; d_call: -; clone_size: -; v_call: TRBV7-3; cdr3_aa: CASSLTPGYNEQFF; cdr3_nt: TGTGCCAGCAGCTTAACGCCGGGCTACAATGAGCAGTTCTTC
j_call: TRBJ1-1; d_call: TRBD1; clone_size: -; v_call: TRBV7-6; cdr3_aa: CASSLNRGRMNTEAFF; cdr3_nt: TGTGCCAGCAGCCTAAACAGGGGGAGAATGAACACTGAAGCTTTCTTT
j_call: TRBJ1-1; d_call: -; clone_size: -; v_call: TRBV19; cdr3_aa: CASSIVAGEAFF; cdr3_nt: TGTGCCAGTAGTATAGTTGCAGGCGAAGCTTTCTTT
j_call: TRBJ1-1; d_call: -; clone_size: -; v_call: TRBV19; cdr3_aa: CASRRSRGSGNTEAFF; cdr3_nt: TGTGCCAGTAGACGGTCGCGGGGGTCGGGGAACACTGAAGCTTTCTTT
j_call: TRBJ2-5; d_call: -; clone_size: -; v_call: TRBV5-6; cdr3_aa: CASSLIGGFQETQYF; cdr3_nt: TGTGCCAGCAGCTTGATCGGAGGGTTCCAAGAGACCCAGTACTTC
j_call: TRBJ1-5; d_call: -; clone_size: -; v_call: TRBV4-1; cdr3_aa: CASSQVLGNQPQHF; cdr3_nt: TGCGCCAGCAGCCAAGTGTTAGGCAATCAGCCCCAGCATTTT
j_call: TRBJ1-1; d_call: -; clone_size: -; v_call: TRBV13; cdr3_aa: CASSSPGENTEAFF; cdr3_nt: TGTGCCAGCAGCTCCCCCGGAGAGAACACTGAAGCTTTCTTT
j_call: TRBJ2-6; d_call: -; clone_size: once; v_call: TRBV25-1; cdr3_aa: CASSALYRSSGANVLTF; cdr3_nt: TGTGCCAGCAGCGCCCTTTATCGGAGCTCTGGGGCCAACGTCCTGACTTTC
j_call: TRBJ2-1; d_call: -; clone_size: -; v_call: TRBV9; cdr3_aa: CASSVVQSSYNEQFF; cdr3_nt: TGTGCCAGCAGCGTAGTACAGTCCTCCTACAATGAGCAGTTCTTC
j_call: TRBJ1-5; d_call: TRBD1; clone_size: -; v_call: TRBV7-9; cdr3_aa: CASSSTGNSNQPQHF; cdr3_nt: TGTGCCAGCAGCTCGACAGGGAATAGCAATCAGCCCCAGCATTTT
j_call: TRBJ2-2; d_call: TRBD2; clone_size: -; v_call: TRBV9; cdr3_aa: CASSPSELARPGELFF; cdr3_nt: TGTGCCAGCAGCCCCTCCGAACTAGCGAGGCCCGGGGAGCTGTTTTTT
j_call: TRBJ2-1; d_call: -; clone_size: -; v_call: TRBV7-9; cdr3_aa: CASSPSNRNEQFF; cdr3_nt: TGTGCCAGCAGCCCCTCCAATAGAAATGAGCAGTTCTTC
j_call: TRBJ2-7; d_call: TRBD1; clone_size: -; v_call: TRBV5-6; cdr3_aa: CASSRDRAYYEQYF; cdr3_nt: TGTGCCAGCAGCCGGGACAGGGCTTACTACGAGCAGTACTTC
j_call: TRBJ2-3; d_call: TRBD2; clone_size: -; v_call: TRBV7-3; cdr3_aa: CASSPRKLAGGSTDTQYF; cdr3_nt: TGTGCCAGCAGCCCTCGGAAACTAGCGGGGGGGTCCACAGATACGCAGTATTTT
j_call: TRBJ1-4; d_call: -; clone_size: once; v_call: TRBV13; cdr3_aa: CASSLNGGPNEKLFF; cdr3_nt: TGTGCCAGCAGCTTAAACGGAGGCCCTAATGAAAAACTGTTTTTT
j_call: TRBJ2-7; d_call: -; clone_size: -; v_call: TRBV5-6; cdr3_aa: CASSSLGVEQYF; cdr3_nt: TGTGCCAGCAGCTCCTTGGGAGTCGAGCAGTACTTC
j_call: TRBJ2-1; d_call: TRBD2; clone_size: -; v_call: TRBV30; cdr3_aa: CAWSSKRGYNEQFF; cdr3_nt: TGTGCCTGGAGTTCGAAGCGGGGATACAATGAGCAGTTCTTC
j_call: TRBJ2-1; d_call: TRBD2; clone_size: -; v_call: TRBV18; cdr3_aa: CASPGLAGNNEQFF; cdr3_nt: TGTGCCAGCCCGGGACTAGCGGGGAATAATGAGCAGTTCTTC
j_call: TRBJ1-3; d_call: TRBD1; clone_size: once; v_call: TRBV9; cdr3_aa: CASSAGQGGDTIYF; cdr3_nt: TGTGCCAGCAGCGCCGGACAGGGAGGTGACACCATATATTTT
j_call: TRBJ2-3; d_call: TRBD2; clone_size: -; v_call: TRBV4-3; cdr3_aa: CAKYTERGSTDTQYF; cdr3_nt: TGCGCCAAATACACCGAGCGGGGAAGCACAGATACGCAGTATTTT
j_call: TRBJ1-2; d_call: -; clone_size: once; v_call: TRBV6-5; cdr3_aa: CASIGAISRPGGYTF; cdr3_nt: TGTGCCAGCATTGGGGCCATTAGTAGGCCTGGTGGCTACACCTTC
j_call: TRBJ1-1; d_call: TRBD1; clone_size: -; v_call: TRBV11-2; cdr3_aa: CASSSLTGFRGRDTEAFF; cdr3_nt: TGTGCCAGCAGCTCCCTTACCGGATTCAGGGGGCGGGACACTGAAGCTTTCTTT
j_call: TRBJ2-3; d_call: TRBD2; clone_size: -; v_call: TRBV6-5; cdr3_aa: CASSYLAGGTDTQYF; cdr3_nt: TGTGCCAGCAGTTACCTAGCGGGAGGCACAGATACGCAGTATTTT
j_call: TRBJ1-2; d_call: TRBD1; clone_size: -; v_call: TRBV2; cdr3_aa: CASRDRGLGGYTF; cdr3_nt: TGTGCCAGCAGGGACAGGGGGCTAGGTGGCTACACCTTC
j_call: TRBJ2-3; d_call: -; clone_size: -; v_call: TRBV5-1; cdr3_aa: CASSLGQRPSTDTQYF; cdr3_nt: TGCGCCAGCAGCTTGGGACAGAGACCTAGCACAGATACGCAGTATTTT
j_call: TRBJ2-7; d_call: -; clone_size: -; v_call: TRBV6-5; cdr3_aa: CASSYSPGNFYEQYF; cdr3_nt: TGTGCCAGCAGTTACTCCCCAGGAAATTTCTACGAGCAGTACTTC
j_call: TRBJ2-5; d_call: TRBD1; clone_size: -; v_call: TRBV6-5; cdr3_aa: CASGIRGSETQYF; cdr3_nt: TGTGCCAGCGGTATCAGGGGGTCAGAGACCCAGTACTTC
j_call: TRBJ2-1; d_call: -; clone_size: -; v_call: TRBV6-1; cdr3_aa: CASKGIAAYNEQFF; cdr3_nt: TGTGCCAGCAAAGGAATAGCGGCCTACAATGAGCAGTTCTTC
j_call: TRBJ1-4; d_call: -; clone_size: -; v_call: TRBV4-1; cdr3_aa: CASSQELLGGVTNEKLFF; cdr3_nt: TGCGCCAGCAGCCAAGAATTACTTGGAGGGGTAACTAATGAAAAACTGTTTTTT
j_call: TRBJ2-7; d_call: -; clone_size: -; v_call: TRBV2; cdr3_aa: CASSDLAYEQYF; cdr3_nt: TGTGCCAGCAGTGATCTAGCGTACGAGCAGTACTTC
j_call: TRBJ2-3; d_call: -; clone_size: few; v_call: TRBV5-1; cdr3_aa: CASSTYLASTDTQYF; cdr3_nt: TGCGCCAGCAGCACTTACCTCGCGAGCACAGATACGCAGTATTTT